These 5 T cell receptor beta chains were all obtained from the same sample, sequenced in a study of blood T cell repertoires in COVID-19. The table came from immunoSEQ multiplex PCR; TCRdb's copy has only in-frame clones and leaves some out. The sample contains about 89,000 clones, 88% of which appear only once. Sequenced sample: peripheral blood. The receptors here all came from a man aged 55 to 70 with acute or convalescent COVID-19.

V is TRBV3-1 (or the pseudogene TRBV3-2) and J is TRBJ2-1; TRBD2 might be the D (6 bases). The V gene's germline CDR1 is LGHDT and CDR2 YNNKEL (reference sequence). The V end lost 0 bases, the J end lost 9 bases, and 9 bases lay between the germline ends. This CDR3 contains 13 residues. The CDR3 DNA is TGTGCCAGCAGCCAAGAAGGAGCGGGTGAGCAGTTCTTC. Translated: CASSQEGAGEQFF.

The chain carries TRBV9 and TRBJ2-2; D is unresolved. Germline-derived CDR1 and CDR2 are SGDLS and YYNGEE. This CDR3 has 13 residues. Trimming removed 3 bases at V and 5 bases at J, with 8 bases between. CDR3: CASSAPRTGELFF. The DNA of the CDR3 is TGTGCCAGCAGCGCCCCTAGGACCGGGGAGCTGTTTTTT.

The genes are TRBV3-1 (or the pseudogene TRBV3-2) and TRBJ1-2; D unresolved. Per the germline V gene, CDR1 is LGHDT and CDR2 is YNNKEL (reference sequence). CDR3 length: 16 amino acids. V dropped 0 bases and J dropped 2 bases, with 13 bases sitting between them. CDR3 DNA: TGTGCCAGCAGCCAAGAGTTCAGAAACCCGAACTATGGCTACACCTTC. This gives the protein CASSQEFRNPNYGYTF.

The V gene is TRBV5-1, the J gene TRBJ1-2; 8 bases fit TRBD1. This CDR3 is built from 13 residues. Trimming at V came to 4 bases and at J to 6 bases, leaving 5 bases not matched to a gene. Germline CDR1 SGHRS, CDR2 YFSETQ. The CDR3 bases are TGCGCCAGCAGCCCAGGGGGCCGGGATGGCTACACCTTC. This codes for CASSPGGRDGYTF.

The CDR3 nucleotides are TGTGCCAGCAGTTACGGGGCGGGGACAGGTGCGCAGTATTTT. This sequence encodes CASSYGAGTGAQYF. The rearrangement joins TRBV6-5 to TRBJ2-3; 8 bases align to TRBD1. With 2 bases clipped from V and 10 bases from J, the junction kept 8 bases outside the gene matches. From germline, CDR1 is MNHEY and CDR2 SVGAGI. CDR3 length: 14 residues.